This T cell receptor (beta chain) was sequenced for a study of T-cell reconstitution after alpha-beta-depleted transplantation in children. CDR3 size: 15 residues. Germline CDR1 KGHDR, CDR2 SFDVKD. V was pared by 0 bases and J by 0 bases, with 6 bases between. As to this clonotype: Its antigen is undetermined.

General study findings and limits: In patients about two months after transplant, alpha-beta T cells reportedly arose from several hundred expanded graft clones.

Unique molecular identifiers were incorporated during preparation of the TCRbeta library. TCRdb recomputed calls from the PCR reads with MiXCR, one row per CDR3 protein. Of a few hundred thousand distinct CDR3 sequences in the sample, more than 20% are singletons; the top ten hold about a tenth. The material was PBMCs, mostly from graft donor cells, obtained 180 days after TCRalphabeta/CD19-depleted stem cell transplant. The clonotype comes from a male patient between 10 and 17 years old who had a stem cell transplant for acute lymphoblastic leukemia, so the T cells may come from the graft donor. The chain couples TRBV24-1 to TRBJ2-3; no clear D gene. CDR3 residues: CATSDLSTSTDTQYF. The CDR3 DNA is TGTGCCACCAGTGATTTGTCGACTAGCACAGATACGCAGTATTTT.